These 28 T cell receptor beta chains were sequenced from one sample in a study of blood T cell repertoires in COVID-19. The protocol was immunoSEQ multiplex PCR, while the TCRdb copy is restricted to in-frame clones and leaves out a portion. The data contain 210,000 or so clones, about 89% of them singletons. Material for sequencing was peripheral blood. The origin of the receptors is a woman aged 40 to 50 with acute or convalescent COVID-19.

CDR3 coding DNA: TGTGCCAGCAGCTTCGGCGGGGGGAGCACAGATACGCAGTATTTT. Translating it yields CASSFGGGSTDTQYF. The J gene is TRBJ2-3, the V gene TRBV7-6, with 8 positions matching TRBD2. The CDR3 consists of 15 residues. Germline V gives CDR1 SGHVS, CDR2 FNYEAQ. J gave up 0 bases and V 3 bases, and 2 bases lay outside the gene matches.

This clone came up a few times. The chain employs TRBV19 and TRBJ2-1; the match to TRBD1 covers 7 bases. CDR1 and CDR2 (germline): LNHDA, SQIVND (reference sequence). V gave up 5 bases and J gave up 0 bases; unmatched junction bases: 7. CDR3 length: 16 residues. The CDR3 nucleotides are TGTGCCAGTAGTGTGGCACCAGGGGGCTCCTACAATGAGCAGTTCTTC. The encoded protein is CASSVAPGGSYNEQFF.

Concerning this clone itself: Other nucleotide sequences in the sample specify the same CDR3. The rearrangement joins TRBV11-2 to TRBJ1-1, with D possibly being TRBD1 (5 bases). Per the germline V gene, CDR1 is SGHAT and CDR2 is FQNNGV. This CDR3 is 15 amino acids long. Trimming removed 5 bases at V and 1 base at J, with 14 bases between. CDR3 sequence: CASSITTGGNTEAFF. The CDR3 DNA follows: TGTGCCAGCAGCATCACCACCGGGGGGAACACTGAAGCTTTCTTT.

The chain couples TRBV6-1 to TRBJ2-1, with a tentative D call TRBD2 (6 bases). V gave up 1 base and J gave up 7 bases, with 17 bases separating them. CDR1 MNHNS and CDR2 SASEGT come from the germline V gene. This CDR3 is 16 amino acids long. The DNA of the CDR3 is TGTGCCAGCAGTGAAGAGGAGGGCGGGTACCGGAATGAGCAGTTCTTC. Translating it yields CASSEEEGGYRNEQFF.

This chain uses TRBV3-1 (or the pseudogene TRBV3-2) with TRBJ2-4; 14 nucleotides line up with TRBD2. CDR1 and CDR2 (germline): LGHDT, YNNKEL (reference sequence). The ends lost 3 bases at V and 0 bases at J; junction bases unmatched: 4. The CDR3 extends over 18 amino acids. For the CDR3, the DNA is TGTGCCAGCAGCCACGGACTAGCGGGGGGACTAGCCAAAAACATTCAGTACTTC. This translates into CASSHGLAGGLAKNIQYF.

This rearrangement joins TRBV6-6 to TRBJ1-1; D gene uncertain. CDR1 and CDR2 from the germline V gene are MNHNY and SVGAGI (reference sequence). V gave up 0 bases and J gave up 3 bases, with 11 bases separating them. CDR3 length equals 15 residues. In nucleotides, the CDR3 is TGTGCCAGCAGTTACTCGACCGGGGTGTACACTGAAGCTTTCTTT. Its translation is CASSYSTGVYTEAFF.

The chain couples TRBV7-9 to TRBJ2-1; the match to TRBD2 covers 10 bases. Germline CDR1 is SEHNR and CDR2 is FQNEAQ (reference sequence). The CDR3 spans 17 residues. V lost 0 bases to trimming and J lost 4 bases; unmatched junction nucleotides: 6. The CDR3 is CASSLARRTSGYNEQFF. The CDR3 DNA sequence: TGTGCCAGCAGCTTAGCGAGGAGGACTAGCGGATACAATGAGCAGTTCTTC.

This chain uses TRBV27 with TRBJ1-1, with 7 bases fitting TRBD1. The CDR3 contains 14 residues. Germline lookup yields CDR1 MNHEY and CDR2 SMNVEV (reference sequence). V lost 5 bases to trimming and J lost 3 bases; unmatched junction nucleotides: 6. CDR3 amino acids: CASSPLDRDTEAFF. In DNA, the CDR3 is TGTGCCAGCAGTCCCCTCGACAGGGACACTGAAGCTTTCTTT.

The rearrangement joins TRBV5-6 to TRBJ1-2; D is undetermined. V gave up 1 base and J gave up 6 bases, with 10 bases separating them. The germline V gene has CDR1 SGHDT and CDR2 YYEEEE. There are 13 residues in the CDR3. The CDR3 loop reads CASSLTPINGYTF. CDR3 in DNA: TGTGCCAGCAGCTTGACACCGATCAATGGCTACACCTTC. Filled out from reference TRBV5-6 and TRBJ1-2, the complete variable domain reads DAGVTQSPTHLIKTRGQQVTLRCSPKSGHDTVSWYQQALGQGPQFIFQYYEEEERQRGNFPDRFSGHQFPNYSSELNVNALLLGDSALYLCASSLTPINGYTFGSGTRLTVV.

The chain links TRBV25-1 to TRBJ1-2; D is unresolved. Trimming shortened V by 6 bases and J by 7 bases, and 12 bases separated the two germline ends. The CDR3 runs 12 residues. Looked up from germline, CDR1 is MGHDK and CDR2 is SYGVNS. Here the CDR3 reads CASSELRSGYTF. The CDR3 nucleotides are TGTGCCAGCAGCGAACTCAGAAGTGGCTACACCTTC.

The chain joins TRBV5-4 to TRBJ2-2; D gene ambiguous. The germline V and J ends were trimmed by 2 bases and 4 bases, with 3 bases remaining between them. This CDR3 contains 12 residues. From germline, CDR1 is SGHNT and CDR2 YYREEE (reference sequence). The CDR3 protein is CASSFSTGELFF. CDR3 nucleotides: TGTGCCAGCAGCTTCAGCACCGGGGAGCTGTTTTTT.

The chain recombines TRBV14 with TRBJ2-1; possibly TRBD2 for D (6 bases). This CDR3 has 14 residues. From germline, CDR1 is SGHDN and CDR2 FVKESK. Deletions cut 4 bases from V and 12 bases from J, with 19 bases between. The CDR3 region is CASSLGLAGNAQFF. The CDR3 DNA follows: TGTGCCAGCAGCCTGGGACTGGCCGGGAACGCGCAGTTCTTC.

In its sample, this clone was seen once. CDR3: CASSLLAQDTQYF. The CDR3 nucleotides are TGTGCCAGCAGCTTACTAGCGCAAGATACGCAGTATTTT. The V call is TRBV11-3, the J call TRBJ2-3, with a tentative D call TRBD2 (6 bases). CDR1 and CDR2 (germline): SGHNT, YENEEA. The CDR3 spans 13 residues. The ends were cut back, 2 bases at V and 5 bases at J, with 8 bases in the middle.

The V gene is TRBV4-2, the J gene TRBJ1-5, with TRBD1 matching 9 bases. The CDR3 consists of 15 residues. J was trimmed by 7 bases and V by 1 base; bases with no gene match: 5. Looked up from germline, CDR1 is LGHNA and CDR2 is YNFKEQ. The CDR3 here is CASSQATGGQQPQHF. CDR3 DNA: TGTGCCAGCAGCCAAGCTACAGGGGGCCAGCAGCCCCAGCATTTT.

CDR3 nucleotide sequence: TGTGCCAGCAGTTTAGACAGGGATGGCTACACCTTC. Translating gives CASSLDRDGYTF. The chain has TRBV12-3 or TRBV12-4 and TRBJ1-2; D is perhaps TRBD1 (6 bases). The CDR3 consists of 12 residues. Trimming removed 1 base at V and 6 bases at J, with 6 bases between.

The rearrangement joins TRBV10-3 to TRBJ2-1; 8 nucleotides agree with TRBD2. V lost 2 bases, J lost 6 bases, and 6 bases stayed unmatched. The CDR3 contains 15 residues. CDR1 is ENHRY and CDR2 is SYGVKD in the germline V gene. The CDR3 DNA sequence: TGTGCCATCAGTGAGGGGGTCGCGGGGGGCAATGAGCAGTTCTTC. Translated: CAISEGVAGGNEQFF.

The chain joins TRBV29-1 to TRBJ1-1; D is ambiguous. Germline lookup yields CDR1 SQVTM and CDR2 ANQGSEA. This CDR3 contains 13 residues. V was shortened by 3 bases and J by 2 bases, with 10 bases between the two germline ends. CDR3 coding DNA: TGCAGCGTTGAGGAACAGCTTAACACTGAAGCTTTCTTT. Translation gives CSVEEQLNTEAFF. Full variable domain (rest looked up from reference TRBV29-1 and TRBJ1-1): SAVISQKPSRDICQRGTSLTIQCQVDSQVTMMFWYRQQPGQSLTLIATANQGSEATYESGFVIDKFPISRPNLTFSTLTVSNMSPEDSSIYLCSVEEQLNTEAFFGQGTRLTVV.

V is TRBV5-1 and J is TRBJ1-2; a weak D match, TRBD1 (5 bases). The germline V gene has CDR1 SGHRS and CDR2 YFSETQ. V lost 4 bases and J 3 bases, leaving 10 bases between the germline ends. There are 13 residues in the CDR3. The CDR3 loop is CASSPRVDYGYTF. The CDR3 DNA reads TGCGCCAGCAGCCCCAGGGTCGACTATGGCTACACCTTC. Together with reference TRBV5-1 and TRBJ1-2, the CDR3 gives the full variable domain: KAGVTQTPRYLIKTRGQQVTLSCSPISGHRSVSWYQQTPGQGLQFLFEYFSETQRNKGNFPGRFSGRQFSNSRSEMNVSTLELGDSALYLCASSPRVDYGYTFGSGTRLTVV.

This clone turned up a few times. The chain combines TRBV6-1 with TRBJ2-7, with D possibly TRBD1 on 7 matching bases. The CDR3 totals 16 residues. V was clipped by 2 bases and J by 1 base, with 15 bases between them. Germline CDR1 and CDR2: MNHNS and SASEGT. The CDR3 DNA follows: TGTGCCAGCAGTGAAATGGCGGGACAGCCGTCCTACGAGCAGTACGTC. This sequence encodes CASSEMAGQPSYEQYV.

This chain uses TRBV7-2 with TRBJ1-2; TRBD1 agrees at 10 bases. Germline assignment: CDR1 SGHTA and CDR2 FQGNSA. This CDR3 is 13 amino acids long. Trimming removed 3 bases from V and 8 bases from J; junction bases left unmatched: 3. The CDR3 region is CASSLTGGSGYTF. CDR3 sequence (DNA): TGTGCCAGCAGCTTGACAGGGGGCAGCGGCTACACCTTC.

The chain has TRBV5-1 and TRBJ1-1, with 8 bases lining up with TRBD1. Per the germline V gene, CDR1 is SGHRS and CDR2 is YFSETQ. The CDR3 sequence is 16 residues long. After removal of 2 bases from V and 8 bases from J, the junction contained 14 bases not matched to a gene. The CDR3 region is CASSFLGQGPEGEAFF. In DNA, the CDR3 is TGCGCCAGCAGCTTTCTAGGACAGGGCCCGGAGGGAGAAGCTTTCTTT.

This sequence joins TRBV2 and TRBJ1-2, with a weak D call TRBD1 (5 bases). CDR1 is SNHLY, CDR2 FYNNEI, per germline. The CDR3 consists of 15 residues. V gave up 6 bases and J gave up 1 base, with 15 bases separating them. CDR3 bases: TGTGCCAGCAGCGAGAAAGCAGGGAATAACTATGGCTACACCTTC. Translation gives CASSEKAGNNYGYTF.

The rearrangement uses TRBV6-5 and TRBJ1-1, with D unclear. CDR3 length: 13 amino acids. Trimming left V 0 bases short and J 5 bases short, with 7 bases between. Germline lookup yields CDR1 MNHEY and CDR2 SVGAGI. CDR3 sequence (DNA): TGTGCCAGCAGTTACTCTACCGCGACTGAAGCTTTCTTT. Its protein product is CASSYSTATEAFF.

This CDR3 is CASSLEGGQPGSGANVLTF. CDR3 sequence (DNA): TGTGCCAGCAGCTTAGAAGGAGGGCAGCCCGGCTCTGGGGCCAACGTCCTGACTTTC. The J gene is TRBJ2-6, the V gene TRBV11-2; tentatively, D is TRBD2 (6 bases). This CDR3 comprises 19 residues. CDR1 is SGHAT, CDR2 FQNNGV, per germline. V lost 0 bases to trimming and J lost 0 bases, with 15 bases between them.

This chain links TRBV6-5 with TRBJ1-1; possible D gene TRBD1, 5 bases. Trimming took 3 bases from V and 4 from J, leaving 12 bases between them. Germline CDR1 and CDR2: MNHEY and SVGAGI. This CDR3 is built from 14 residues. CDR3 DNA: TGTGCCAGCAGTTATCAGGGCCCGGGCACTGAAGCTTTCTTT. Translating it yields CASSYQGPGTEAFF.

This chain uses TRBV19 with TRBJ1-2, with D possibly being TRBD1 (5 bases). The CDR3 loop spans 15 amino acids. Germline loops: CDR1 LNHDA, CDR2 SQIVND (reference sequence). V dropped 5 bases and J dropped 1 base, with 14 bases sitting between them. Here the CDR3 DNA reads TGTGCCAGTAGTCTCCGGGGGGAGAGTAACTATGGCTACACCTTC. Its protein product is CASSLRGESNYGYTF.

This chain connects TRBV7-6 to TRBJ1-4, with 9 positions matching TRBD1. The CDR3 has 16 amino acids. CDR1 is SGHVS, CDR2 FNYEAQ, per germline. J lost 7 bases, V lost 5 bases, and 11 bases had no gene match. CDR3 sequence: CASSQGQGLVREKLFF. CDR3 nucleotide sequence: TGTGCCAGCAGCCAGGGACAGGGACTGGTGCGTGAAAAACTGTTTTTT.

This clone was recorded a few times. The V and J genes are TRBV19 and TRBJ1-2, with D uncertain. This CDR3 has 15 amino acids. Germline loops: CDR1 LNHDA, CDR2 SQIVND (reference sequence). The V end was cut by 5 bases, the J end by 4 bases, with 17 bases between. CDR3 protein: CASSQSGRTTYGYTF. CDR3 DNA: TGTGCCAGTAGTCAAAGCGGACGGACCACCTATGGCTACACCTTC.